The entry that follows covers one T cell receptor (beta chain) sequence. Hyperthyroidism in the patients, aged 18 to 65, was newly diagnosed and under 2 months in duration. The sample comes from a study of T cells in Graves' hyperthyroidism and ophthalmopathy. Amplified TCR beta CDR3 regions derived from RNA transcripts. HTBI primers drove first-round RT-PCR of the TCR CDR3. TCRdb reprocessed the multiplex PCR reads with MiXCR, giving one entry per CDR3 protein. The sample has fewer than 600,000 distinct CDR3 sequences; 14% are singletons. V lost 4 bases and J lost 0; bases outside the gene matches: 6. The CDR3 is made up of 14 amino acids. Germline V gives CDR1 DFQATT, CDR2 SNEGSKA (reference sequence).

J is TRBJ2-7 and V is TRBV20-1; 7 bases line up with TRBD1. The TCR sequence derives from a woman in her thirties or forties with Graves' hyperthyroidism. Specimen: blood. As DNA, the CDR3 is TGCAGTGCTATATTACAGGGGCTCTCCTACGAGCAGTACTTC. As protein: CSAILQGLSYEQYF.